What follows are 21 T cell receptor beta chains derived from one specimen sequenced in a study of blood T cell repertoires in COVID-19. The repertoire was sequenced with immunoSEQ multiplex PCR; TCRdb's copy has only in-frame clones and lacks some. The sample contains roughly 100,000 clones, roughly 79% of which appear only once. The sample comprised peripheral blood. All receptors come from a man older than 75 with COVID-19, enrolled during active disease.

This clone showed up just once. The chain is built from TRBV27 and TRBJ1-2; 7 bases line up with TRBD1. The CDR3 loop spans 15 amino acids. In germline, CDR1 is MNHEY, CDR2 SMNVEV (reference sequence). With 2 bases clipped from V and 6 bases from J, the junction kept 9 bases outside the gene matches. The CDR3 spells CASSLGATGVDGYTF. CDR3 DNA: TGTGCCAGCAGTTTAGGGGCCACAGGGGTAGATGGCTACACCTTC.

V is TRBV6-2 or TRBV6-3 and J is TRBJ2-5; the match to TRBD1 covers 8 bases. Trimming cost V 4 bases and J 7 bases; bases outside gene matches: 8. Per germline, CDR1 MNHEY and CDR2 SVGEGT. This CDR3 is 14 amino acids long. The CDR3 DNA sequence: TGTGCCAGCAGTTCCTCCGGGACAGGCCGGACCCAGTACTTC. Its translation: CASSSSGTGRTQYF.

The chain uses TRBV7-9 and TRBJ1-2, with no clear D. The germline V and J ends were trimmed by 3 bases and 2 bases, with 10 bases remaining between them. Per germline, CDR1 SEHNR and CDR2 FQNEAQ (reference sequence). The CDR3 runs 14 residues. The CDR3 region is CASSFVEGNYGYTF. The CDR3 DNA reads as TGTGCCAGCAGCTTTGTAGAGGGCAACTATGGCTACACCTTC.

The V gene is TRBV2, the J gene TRBJ1-3, with D tentatively TRBD1 (5 bases). CDR1 is SNHLY, CDR2 FYNNEI, per germline. This CDR3 comprises 15 residues. With 6 bases removed from V and 4 bases from J, the gap between germline ends came to 16 bases. CDR3 sequence reads: CASSAGKWWGNTIYF. As DNA, the CDR3 is TGTGCCAGCAGCGCAGGGAAGTGGTGGGGAAACACCATATATTTT.

The chain uses TRBV6-5 and TRBJ2-1, with TRBD1 identical over 7 bases. The germline V gene has CDR1 MNHEY and CDR2 SVGAGI. The V segment lost 7 bases and the J segment 2 bases; nucleotides outside the gene matches: 5. This CDR3 comprises 14 residues. CDR3 protein: CASTTQGAYNEQFF. Written as DNA, the CDR3 is TGTGCCAGCACTACGCAGGGGGCCTACAATGAGCAGTTCTTC.

The chain couples TRBV7-3 to TRBJ2-1; 10 bases match TRBD1. CDR1 is SGHTA and CDR2 is FQGTGA in the germline V gene. The CDR3 spans 17 residues. V trimming: 4 bases; J trimming: 6 bases; junction bases outside the gene matches: 12. The CDR3 DNA is TGTGCCAGCAGCTCAAGGTCCGGGACAGGGGCTGGCAATGAGCAGTTCTTC. This sequence encodes CASSSRSGTGAGNEQFF. Full variable domain (missing parts from reference TRBV7-3 and TRBJ2-1): GAGVSQTPSNKVTEKGKYVELRCDPISGHTALYWYRQSLGQGPEFLIYFQGTGAADDSGLPNDRFFAVRPEGSVSTLKIQRTERGDSAVYLCASSSRSGTGAGNEQFFGPGTRLTVL.

The chain is built from TRBV19 and TRBJ2-1; 11 bases are a match to TRBD2. The germline V gene has CDR1 LNHDA and CDR2 SQIVND (reference sequence). V gave up 5 bases and J gave up 4 bases; unmatched junction bases: 4. This CDR3 has 15 amino acids. The CDR3 protein is CASSSIAGGYNEQFF. CDR3 DNA sequence: TGTGCCAGTAGTTCGATAGCGGGAGGGTACAATGAGCAGTTCTTC.

The chain couples TRBV19 to TRBJ2-1, with D perhaps matching TRBD2 (5 bases). The ends were cut back, 6 bases at V and 7 bases at J, with 19 bases in the middle. CDR1 and CDR2 (germline): LNHDA, SQIVND (reference sequence). The CDR3 length is 15 residues. The CDR3 is CASRSRVSSGNEQFF. The CDR3 DNA is TGTGCCAGTAGATCCCGGGTTTCTTCGGGGAATGAGCAGTTCTTC.

The gene calls are TRBV19 and TRBJ2-5; 8 nucleotides match TRBD1. Losses at the gene ends were 4 bases for V and 7 bases for J; bases not matched to a gene: 8. The CDR3 loop spans 14 amino acids. The V gene's germline CDR1 is LNHDA and CDR2 SQIVND (reference sequence). The CDR3 sequence is CASSNAVQGGTQYF. The CDR3 bases are TGTGCCAGTAGTAATGCAGTACAGGGGGGGACCCAGTACTTC.

This clone turned up a few times. The chain joins TRBV5-1 to TRBJ2-7, with 9 bases lining up with TRBD2. Germline V gene data show CDR1 as SGHRS and CDR2 as YFSETQ. This CDR3 is built from 18 residues. With V trimmed by 0 bases and J by 1 base, 11 bases remained unmatched. The CDR3 spells CASSLGLSFSGGSYEQYF. The CDR3, as DNA: TGCGCCAGCAGCTTGGGACTGTCGTTTAGCGGGGGATCCTACGAGCAGTACTTC.

The rearrangement uses TRBV3-1 (or the pseudogene TRBV3-2) and TRBJ2-2; 7 bases are shared with TRBD2. The length of the CDR3 is 16 residues. Germline V gives CDR1 LGHDT, CDR2 YNNKEL (reference sequence). Unmatched junction bases numbered 10, after V lost 4 bases and J lost 5 bases. In nucleotides, the CDR3 is TGTGCCAGCAGCCGGGGCGGGAGTAGAGGAACCGGGGAGCTGTTTTTT. This gives the protein CASSRGGSRGTGELFF.

The chain is built from TRBV30 and TRBJ1-2; D is ambiguous. Germline values: CDR1 GTSNPN, CDR2 SVGIG (reference sequence). Trimming removed 3 bases at V and 4 bases at J, with 9 bases between. The CDR3 has 12 residues. As DNA, the CDR3 is TGTGCCTGGAGAAACAGTCCCTATGGCTACACCTTC. Amino acid sequence: CAWRNSPYGYTF.

The gene calls are TRBV5-8 and TRBJ2-3, with 7 bases lining up with TRBD1. Germline V CDR1 and CDR2: SGHTS, YDEGEE. The CDR3 runs 14 residues. Trimming at V came to 2 bases and at J to 1 base, leaving 1 base not matched to a gene. The CDR3 DNA follows: TGTGCCAGCAGCTTCGGACAGGGCACAGATACGCAGTATTTT. This codes for CASSFGQGTDTQYF.

This clone was detected only a few times. CDR3 protein: CASSQPGQAYNEQFF. CDR3 in DNA: TGTGCCAGCAGCCAGCCCGGACAGGCTTACAATGAGCAGTTCTTC. The chain has TRBV4-2 and TRBJ2-1; TRBD1 matches 7 bases. Unmatched junction bases numbered 6, after V lost 3 bases and J lost 4 bases. Germline loops: CDR1 LGHNA, CDR2 YNFKEQ. The CDR3 length is 15 residues.

In DNA form, the CDR3 reads TGTGCCAGCAGCGCCACCCCGGGAGACAGGGGGCGCACAGATACGCAGTATTTT. Translated: CASSATPGDRGRTDTQYF. The chain has TRBV9 and TRBJ2-3, with 10 bases fitting TRBD1. The CDR3 consists of 18 residues. CDR1 SGDLS and CDR2 YYNGEE come from the germline V gene. Germline trimming cut 3 bases from V and 1 base from J; bases unmatched to any gene: 11.

This clone was observed a single time. The rearrangement links TRBV7-9 to TRBJ1-1; perhaps TRBD1 as D (5 bases). Trimming left V 5 bases short and J 11 bases short, with 21 bases between. CDR1 and CDR2 from the germline V gene are SEHNR and FQNEAQ (reference sequence). The CDR3 is made up of 14 amino acids. CDR3 in amino acids: CASSHPSLEEGAFF. CDR3 sequence (DNA): TGTGCCAGCAGCCACCCCTCTTTGGAGGAGGGGGCTTTCTTT.

V usage is TRBV7-6 and J usage is TRBJ2-5; 7 bases align to TRBD1. The ends lost 5 bases at V and 3 bases at J; junction bases unmatched: 9. The CDR3 totals 15 residues. CDR1 SGHVS and CDR2 FNYEAQ come from the germline V gene. This chain's CDR3 is CASSRQGLWEETQYF. As DNA, the CDR3 is TGTGCCAGCAGCCGACAGGGCCTTTGGGAAGAGACCCAGTACTTC.

The chain recombines TRBV28 with TRBJ1-5, with D possibly matching TRBD1 (5 bases). CDR1 is MDHEN, CDR2 SYDVKM, per germline. The CDR3 is 15 residues long. The V end was cut by 5 bases, the J end by 6 bases, with 17 bases between. CDR3 DNA: TGTGCCAGCAGTACTCCGGGGGGTTTCGGTCAGCCCCAGCATTTT. It is translated as CASSTPGGFGQPQHF.

V gene TRBV13 combines with J gene TRBJ1-3; D gene uncertain. CDR1 is PRHDT, CDR2 FYEKMQ, per germline (reference sequence). This CDR3 contains 16 residues. The V end was cut by 4 bases, the J end by 0 bases, with 13 bases between. This CDR3 reads CASSSSGYTSGNTIYF. The CDR3 DNA reads as TGTGCCAGCAGCTCCTCAGGCTACACCTCTGGAAACACCATATATTTT. The variable domain in full, completed from reference TRBV13 and TRBJ1-3, reads AAGVIQSPRHLIKEKRETATLKCYPIPRHDTVYWYQQGPGQDPQFLISFYEKMQSDKGSIPDRFSAQQFSDYHSELNMSSLELGDSALYFCASSSSGYTSGNTIYFGEGSWLTVV.

The chain recombines TRBV13 with TRBJ1-2, with unresolved D. The CDR3 extends over 13 amino acids. V was trimmed by 2 bases and J by 6 bases, leaving 10 bases between them. The germline V gene has CDR1 PRHDT and CDR2 FYEKMQ (reference sequence). The CDR3 sequence is CASSLSGWDGYTF. In DNA form, the CDR3 reads TGTGCCAGCAGCTTATCCGGGTGGGATGGCTACACCTTC. Based on the CDR3 plus reference TRBV13 and TRBJ1-2, the full variable domain is AAGVIQSPRHLIKEKRETATLKCYPIPRHDTVYWYQQGPGQDPQFLISFYEKMQSDKGSIPDRFSAQQFSDYHSELNMSSLELGDSALYFCASSLSGWDGYTFGSGTRLTVV.

This chain links TRBV4-2 with TRBJ2-3, with TRBD1 identical over 8 bases. Trimming at V came to 1 base and at J to 2 bases, leaving 2 bases not matched to a gene. The CDR3 runs to 15 residues. The germline CDR1 and CDR2 sequences are LGHNA and YNFKEQ. Here the CDR3 reads CASSQGQGNTDTQYF. CDR3 coding DNA: TGTGCCAGCAGCCAAGGACAGGGGAACACAGATACGCAGTATTTT.